The next 6 T cell receptor beta chains were all read from a single sample in a study of blood T cell repertoires in COVID-19. Measured with immunoSEQ multiplex PCR; TCRdb has only the in-frame clones, and not every one. The table has some 490,000 clones, 70% to 90% seen once. The material sequenced was peripheral blood. The receptors come from a human donor in a cohort sampled during active COVID-19.

The V and J genes are TRBV5-1 and TRBJ1-6, with TRBD1 identical over 9 bases. The CDR3 loop spans 15 amino acids. J gave up 8 bases and V 4 bases, and 7 bases lay outside the gene matches. The germline V gene has CDR1 SGHRS and CDR2 YFSETQ. The CDR3 DNA sequence: TGCGCCAGCAGCCCGAACGACAGGGGGTATTCACCCCTCCACTTT. This codes for CASSPNDRGYSPLHF.

This clone was observed many times. This chain links TRBV25-1 with TRBJ2-1; TRBD2 might be the D (6 bases). The length of the CDR3 is 16 residues. V was cut by 5 bases and J by 5 bases, with 19 bases left in between. Per the germline V gene, CDR1 is MGHDK and CDR2 is SYGVNS. CDR3 amino acids: CASSLTGTLSNNEQFF. The CDR3 DNA sequence: TGTGCCAGCAGTTTAACCGGGACTCTTTCGAACAATGAGCAGTTCTTC.

This chain uses TRBV28 with TRBJ2-6, with D perhaps TRBD2 (6 bases). CDR3 length: 16 residues. V shed 4 bases and J shed 15 bases, with 25 bases lying between them. Germline CDR1 reads MDHEN; CDR2 reads SYDVKM. CDR3 DNA: TGTGCCAGCAGTTCCTCAACCGGGACTCCGAGGCTCGGCCTGACTTTC. Its translation is CASSSSTGTPRLGLTF.

This clone was detected only a few times. The rearrangement uses TRBV3-1 (or the pseudogene TRBV3-2) and TRBJ2-1, with 16 bases fitting TRBD2. V was pared by 1 base and J by 5 bases, with 5 bases of the junction left unmatched. Germline CDR1 LGHDT, CDR2 YNNKEL (reference sequence). There are 18 residues in the CDR3. The CDR3 region is CASSQAGTSGRVNNEQFF. CDR3 in DNA: TGTGCCAGCAGCCAAGCGGGGACTAGCGGGAGGGTTAACAATGAGCAGTTCTTC.

V is TRBV10-3 and J is TRBJ1-3; D perhaps matches TRBD1 (6 bases). CDR1 and CDR2 (germline): ENHRY, SYGVKD. The CDR3 is 12 residues long. Trimming shortened V by 9 bases and J by 2 bases, and 8 bases separated the two germline ends. In DNA, the CDR3 is TGTGCCATGGGGACAACTGGAAACACCATATATTTT. Residues: CAMGTTGNTIYF.

The count of this clone is one. The rearrangement links TRBV4-2 to TRBJ2-2, with D perhaps TRBD2 (5 bases). Per germline, CDR1 LGHNA and CDR2 YNFKEQ. Between the trimmed V and J ends, which lost 4 bases and 6 bases, there was a span of 12 bases. The CDR3 contains 14 residues. DNA for the CDR3: TGTGCCAGCAGCCCTACTAGAGCGGCCGGGGAGCTGTTTTTT. This translates into CASSPTRAAGELFF.